This T cell receptor beta chain was captured in a study of blood T cell repertoires in COVID-19. The wider study: The United States, Italy and Spain provided the acute and convalescent COVID-19 samples.

Germline CDR1 and CDR2: SEHNR and FQNEAQ (reference sequence). The CDR3 covers 15 residues. V was pared by 4 bases and J by 4 bases, with 6 bases of the junction left unmatched. The protocol was immunoSEQ multiplex PCR, while the TCRdb copy is restricted to in-frame clones and leaves out a portion. This sample yields about 230,000 clones, of which about nine tenths are seen a single time; less than 4% belongs to the top ten. The receptor comes from a young woman with acute COVID-19. Sequencing input: PBMCs or T cells enriched from blood (not recorded which). The J gene is TRBJ2-1, the V gene TRBV7-9, with 8 bases matching TRBD1. The DNA of the CDR3 is TGTGCCAGCAGCTCCGGGACAGGCACTTACAATGAGCAGTTCTTC. Protein sequence: CASSSGTGTYNEQFF.